The entry below gives a single T cell receptor (beta chain) sequence along with its context. The target antigen is unknown. Every donor was a healthy person donating bone marrow. The study ran its PCR with 60 Vbeta and 13 Jbeta primers. The table came from immunoSEQ multiplex PCR; TCRdb's copy has only in-frame clones and leaves some out. The data contain approximately 190,000 clones, 81% of them seen just once; the ten biggest clones take up 3.5% to 4%. V shed 1 base and J shed 4 bases, with 10 bases lying between them. Germline V gives CDR1 SGHAT, CDR2 FQNNGV. CDR3 length equals 14 residues. The sample comes from a study of cytomegalovirus exposure and HLA in healthy donors. General study findings and limits: The classifier reportedly diagnosed cytomegalovirus status with high specificity and sensitivity. An observed cluster of highly shared sequence variants was recorded as a likely sequencing artifact.

The sequence derives from a man aged 50-59 years in good health and CMV-seronegative. The chain is built from TRBV11-2 and TRBJ1-2; possibly TRBD1 for D (6 bases). The source material was PBMCs. CDR3 sequence reads: CASSLGQGSYGYTF. The CDR3 nucleotides read TGTGCCAGCAGCTTAGGGCAGGGGTCCTATGGCTACACCTTC.